What follows describes a single T cell receptor (beta chain). There is no known antigen for this receptor. The input lacks base qualities; no much larger clone sits a single base away. Per the publication, the time point label means: 24 weeks on oral tofacitinib. Per the publication, the treatment or condition label means: oral pan-JAK inhibitor, 5-10 mg twice daily. From alopecia areata patients, peripheral blood was collected along with lesional scalp punch biopsies. PBMCs were isolated by density centrifugation and stained for CD3, CD4 and CD8, after which CD4+ and CD8+ T cells were sorted on a FACSAria. This specimen belongs to a study of CD8+ T cells in alopecia areata (dated by TCRdb to the late 2010s). Notes on the research overall: Treated patients were enrolled in an open-label pilot trial of oral tofacitinib at 5 to 10 mg twice daily for moderate-to-severe alopecia areata. Tofacitinib was administered for 6 to 18 months, and 6 months of follow-up off drug were then conducted to assess delayed response and recurrence. Human TCRbeta sequencing covered scalp tissue and sorted CD4+ and CD8+ peripheral blood T cells from patchy and totalis/universalis alopecia areata patients and healthy controls. RNA came from the PAXgene miRNA kit for fixed scalp, the miRNeasy kit for PBMCs, and the RNeasy kit for mouse skin. The SALT score, which quantifies the percentage of affected scalp surface area, was used to measure disease severity in treated patients. In both human patients and the C3H/HeJ mouse model, the study applied high-throughput TCRbeta sequencing to look at T cell clonal expansion in alopecia areata. Patients on tofacitinib were biopsied at baseline and after 4 and 24 weeks of treatment, and several of the patients also had a later scalp biopsy. Scalp clonality was compared across normal scalp (n=4), patchy alopecia areata scalp (n=8), and alopecia totalis/universalis scalp (n=8). immunoSEQ multiplex PCR using 35 Vbeta forward primers and 13 Jbeta reverse primers was used to amplify TCRbeta CDR3 regions. On the study overall, not on this receptor specifically: Scalp TCR repertoire analysis is complicated because resident alphabeta T cells in normal human skin are also sequenced, whereas mouse skin is dominated by gammadelta T cells. Scalp clonality and the number of expanded CD8+ clones among the top 100 scalp clones were significantly decreased by tofacitinib. Shared TCR sequences between patients were less evident than in mice, which may be partly attributable to HLA diversity in the patient population. Because the treated cohort was small and included a single nonresponder, larger studies are needed to assess links between baseline CD8+ expansion and response. During tofacitinib treatment, many expanded lesional clones remained in scalp and blood, and this persistence may partly explain relapse after treatment is stopped. Lesional scalp, especially in alopecia totalis/universalis, showed higher clonality and more expanded CD8+ clones than normal scalp, suggesting antigenic drive.

Library preparation employed the immunoSEQ multiplex PCR assay. RNA was extracted from all samples and reverse transcribed into cDNA as template for TCR sequencing. SuperScript III was used for first-strand cDNA synthesis, primed with a 2:1 mix of oligo-dT and random hexamers. Amplification bias was assessed with a synthetic immune receptor repertoire, and residual bias was removed computationally. Concerning the study's data processing: Raw reads were preprocessed to remove errors, and CDR3 was defined by IMGT conventions from the conserved cysteine to phenylalanine. Clonality was computed as 1 minus the Shannon entropy, with the entropy normalized by log2 of the number of productive unique TCRs. Whether scalp clones were CD4 or CD8 was inferred by matching scalp TCRbeta sequences against CD4 and CD8 repertoires sorted from blood. TCRdb took this table from immuneACCESS and kept in-frame rearrangements with V and J called. Such tables lack part of the clones; where checked against another copy, unresolved V genes explain under half of the gap, and the rest is unexplained. That table is the source of V, J and clone size, and D and trimming were worked out from the DNA. Present in this sample are roughly 110,000 clones, roughly 89% of which were seen just once. The top ten constitute around 25% of the sample.

The germline V gene (reference sequence) provides CDR1 SEHNR and CDR2 FQNEAQ. After removal of 5 bases from V and 6 bases from J, the junction retains 7 bases not matched to a gene. The CDR3 runs 13 residues from the cysteine to the phenylalanine. Kept here is only the CDR3 DNA, which spans 39 bases and is read in frame from base 1. The sequence was collected from a human donor with alopecia areata. The rearrangement joined TRBV7-9 to TRBJ2-7; 7 bases in the middle match TRBD1. The sample consisted of CD8+ T cells sorted from blood, taken at week 24, from a patient treated with tofacitinib. The CDR3 protein: CASSLGQDGEQYF. In nucleotides, the sequence is TGTGCCAGCAGCCTCGGACAGGACGGCGAGCAGTACTTC. Supplemented by the reference TRBV7-9 and TRBJ2-7 proteins around the CDR3, the complete variable domain is DTGVSQNPRHKITKRGQNVTFRCDPISEHNRLYWYRQTLGQGPEFLTYFQNEAQLEKSRLLSDRFSAERPKGSFSTLEIQRTEQGDSAMYLCASSLGQDGEQYFGPGTRLTVT.